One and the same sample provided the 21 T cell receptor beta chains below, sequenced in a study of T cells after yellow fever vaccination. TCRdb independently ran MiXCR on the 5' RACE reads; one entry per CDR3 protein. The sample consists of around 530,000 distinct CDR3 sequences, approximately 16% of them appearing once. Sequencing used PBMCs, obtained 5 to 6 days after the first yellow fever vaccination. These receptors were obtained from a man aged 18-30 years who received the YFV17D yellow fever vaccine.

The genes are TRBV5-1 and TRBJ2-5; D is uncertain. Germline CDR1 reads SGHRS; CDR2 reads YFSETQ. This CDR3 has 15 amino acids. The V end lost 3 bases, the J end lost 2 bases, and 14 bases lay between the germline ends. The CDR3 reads CASSYFSGGQETQYF. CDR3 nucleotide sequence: TGCGCCAGCAGCTATTTTTCGGGTGGGCAAGAGACCCAGTACTTC.

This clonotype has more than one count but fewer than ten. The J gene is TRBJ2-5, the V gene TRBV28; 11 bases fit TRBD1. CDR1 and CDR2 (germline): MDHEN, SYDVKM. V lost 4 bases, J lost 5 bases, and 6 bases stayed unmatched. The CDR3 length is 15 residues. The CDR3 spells CASSSDRGRRETQYF. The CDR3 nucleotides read TGTGCCAGCAGTTCGGACAGGGGGCGCAGGGAGACCCAGTACTTC.

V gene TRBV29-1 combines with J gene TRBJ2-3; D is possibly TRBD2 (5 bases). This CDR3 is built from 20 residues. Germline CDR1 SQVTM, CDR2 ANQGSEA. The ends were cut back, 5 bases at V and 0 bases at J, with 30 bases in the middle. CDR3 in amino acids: CSVLLKRGKSPRGSTDTQYF. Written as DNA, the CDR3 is TGCAGCGTTCTCCTAAAACGGGGAAAAAGTCCCCGGGGTAGCACAGATACGCAGTATTTT.

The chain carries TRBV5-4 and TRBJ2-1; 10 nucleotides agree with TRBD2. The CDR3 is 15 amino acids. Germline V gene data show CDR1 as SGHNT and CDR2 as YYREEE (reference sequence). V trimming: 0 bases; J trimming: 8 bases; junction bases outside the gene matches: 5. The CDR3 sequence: CASSLVSSGGYEQFF. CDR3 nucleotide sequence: TGTGCCAGCAGCTTGGTGTCTAGCGGGGGTTATGAGCAGTTCTTC.

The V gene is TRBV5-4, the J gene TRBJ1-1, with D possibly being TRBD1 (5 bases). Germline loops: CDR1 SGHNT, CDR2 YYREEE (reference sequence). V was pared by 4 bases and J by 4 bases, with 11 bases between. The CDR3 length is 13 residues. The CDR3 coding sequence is TGTGCCAGCAGCCGGGGGGTGGGCACTGAAGCTTTCTTT. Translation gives CASSRGVGTEAFF.

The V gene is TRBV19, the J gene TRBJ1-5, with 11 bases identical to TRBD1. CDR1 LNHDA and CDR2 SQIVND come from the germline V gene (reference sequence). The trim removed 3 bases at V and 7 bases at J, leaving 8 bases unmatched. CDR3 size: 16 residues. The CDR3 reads CASSMGGQGVNQPQHF. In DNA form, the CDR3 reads TGTGCCAGTAGTATGGGGGGACAGGGGGTCAACCAGCCCCAGCATTTT.

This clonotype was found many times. CDR3 loop: CASSPSVSSYEQYF. CDR3 coding DNA: TGTGCCAGCAGTCCTAGCGTGAGCTCCTACGAGCAGTACTTC. The chain recombines TRBV27 with TRBJ2-7, with D possibly matching TRBD2 (6 bases). V was clipped by 5 bases and J by 0 bases, with 11 bases between them. The CDR3 has 14 amino acids. CDR1 MNHEY and CDR2 SMNVEV come from the germline V gene (reference sequence).

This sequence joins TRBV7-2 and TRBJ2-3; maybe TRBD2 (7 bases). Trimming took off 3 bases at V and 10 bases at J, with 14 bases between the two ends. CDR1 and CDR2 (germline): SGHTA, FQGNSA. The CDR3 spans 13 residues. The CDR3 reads CASSFGGAQSQYF. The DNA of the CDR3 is TGTGCCAGCAGCTTTGGGGGGGCCCAGTCGCAGTATTTT. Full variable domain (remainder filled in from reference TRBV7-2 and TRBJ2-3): GAGVSQSPSNKVTEKGKDVELRCDPISGHTALYWYRQSLGQGLEFLIYFQGNSAPDKSGLPSDRFSAERTGGSVSTLTIQRTQQEDSAVYLCASSFGGAQSQYFGPGTRLTVL.

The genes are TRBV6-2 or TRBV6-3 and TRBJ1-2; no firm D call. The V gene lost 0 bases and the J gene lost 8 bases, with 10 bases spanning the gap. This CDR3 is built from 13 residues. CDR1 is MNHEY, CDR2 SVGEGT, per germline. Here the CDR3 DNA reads TGTGCCAGCAGTTACTCGAGTGAATTCGGCTACACCTTC. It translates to CASSYSSEFGYTF.

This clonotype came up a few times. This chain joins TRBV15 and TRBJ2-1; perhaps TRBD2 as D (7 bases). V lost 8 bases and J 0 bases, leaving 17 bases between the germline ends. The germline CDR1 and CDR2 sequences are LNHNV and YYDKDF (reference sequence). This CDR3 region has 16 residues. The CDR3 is CATRGGADYSYNEQFF. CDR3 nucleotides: TGTGCCACCCGAGGGGGGGCTGACTACTCCTACAATGAGCAGTTCTTC.

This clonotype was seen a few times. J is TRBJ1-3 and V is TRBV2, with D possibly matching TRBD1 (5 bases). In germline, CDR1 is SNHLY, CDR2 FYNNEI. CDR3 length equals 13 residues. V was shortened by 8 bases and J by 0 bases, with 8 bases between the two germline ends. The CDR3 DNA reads TGTGCCAGCGGGGGACCCTCTGGAAACACCATATATTTT. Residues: CASGGPSGNTIYF.

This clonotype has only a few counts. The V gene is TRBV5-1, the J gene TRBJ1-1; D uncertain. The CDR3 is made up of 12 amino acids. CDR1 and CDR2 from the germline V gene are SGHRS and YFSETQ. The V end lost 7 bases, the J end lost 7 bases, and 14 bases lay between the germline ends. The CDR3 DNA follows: TGCGCCAGCTTTGCGGAGGGTGATGAAGCTTTCTTT. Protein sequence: CASFAEGDEAFF. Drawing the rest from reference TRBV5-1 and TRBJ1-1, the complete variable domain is KAGVTQTPRYLIKTRGQQVTLSCSPISGHRSVSWYQQTPGQGLQFLFEYFSETQRNKGNFPGRFSGRQFSNSRSEMNVSTLELGDSALYLCASFAEGDEAFFGQGTRLTVV.

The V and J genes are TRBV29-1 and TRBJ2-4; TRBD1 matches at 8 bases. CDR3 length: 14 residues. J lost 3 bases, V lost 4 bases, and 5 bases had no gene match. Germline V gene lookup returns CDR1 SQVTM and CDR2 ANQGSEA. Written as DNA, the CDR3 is TGCAGCGTTGCCAGGGGGCGTGACAAAAACATTCAGTACTTC. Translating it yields CSVARGRDKNIQYF.

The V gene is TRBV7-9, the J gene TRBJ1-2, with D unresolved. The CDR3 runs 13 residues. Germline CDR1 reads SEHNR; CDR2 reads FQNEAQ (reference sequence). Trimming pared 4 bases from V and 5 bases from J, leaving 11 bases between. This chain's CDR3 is CASSYHEEYGYTF. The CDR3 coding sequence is TGTGCCAGCAGCTACCACGAGGAGTATGGCTACACCTTC. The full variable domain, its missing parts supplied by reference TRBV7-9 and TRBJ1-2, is DTGVSQNPRHKITKRGQNVTFRCDPISEHNRLYWYRQTLGQGPEFLTYFQNEAQLEKSRLLSDRFSAERPKGSFSTLEIQRTEQGDSAMYLCASSYHEEYGYTFGSGTRLTVV.

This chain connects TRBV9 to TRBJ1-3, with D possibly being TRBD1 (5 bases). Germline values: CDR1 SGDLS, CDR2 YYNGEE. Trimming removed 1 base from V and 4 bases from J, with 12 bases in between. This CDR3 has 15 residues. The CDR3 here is CASSVIPGRGNTIYF. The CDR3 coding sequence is TGTGCCAGCAGCGTAATCCCAGGGCGAGGAAACACCATATATTTT.

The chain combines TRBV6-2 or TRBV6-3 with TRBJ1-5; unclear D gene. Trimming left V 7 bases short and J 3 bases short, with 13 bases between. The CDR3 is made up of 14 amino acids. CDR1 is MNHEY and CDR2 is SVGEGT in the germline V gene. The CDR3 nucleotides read TGTGCCAGCACCCCCGCGTCCTTCAATCAGCCCCAGCATTTT. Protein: CASTPASFNQPQHF.

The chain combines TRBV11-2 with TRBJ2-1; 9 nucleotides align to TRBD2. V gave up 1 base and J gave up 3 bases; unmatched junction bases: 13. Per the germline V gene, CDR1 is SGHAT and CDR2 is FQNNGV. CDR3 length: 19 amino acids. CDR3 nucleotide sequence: TGTGCCAGCAGCTTAGGCGTCCTGACGGGTAGCGGGGGCTACAATGAGCAGTTCTTC. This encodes CASSLGVLTGSGGYNEQFF. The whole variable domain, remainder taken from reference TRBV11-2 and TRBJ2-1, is EAGVAQSPRYKIIEKRQSVAFWCNPISGHATLYWYQQILGQGPKLLIQFQNNGVVDDSQLPKDRFSAERLKGVDSTLKIQPAKLEDSAVYLCASSLGVLTGSGGYNEQFFGPGTRLTVL.

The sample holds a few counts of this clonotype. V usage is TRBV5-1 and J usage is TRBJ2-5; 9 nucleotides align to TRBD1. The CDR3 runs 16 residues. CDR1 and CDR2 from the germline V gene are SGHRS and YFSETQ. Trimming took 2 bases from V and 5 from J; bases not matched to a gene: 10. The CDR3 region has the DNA TGCGCCAGCAGCTTAACAGGGGGCGGTCTGTGGGAGACCCAGTACTTC. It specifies CASSLTGGGLWETQYF.

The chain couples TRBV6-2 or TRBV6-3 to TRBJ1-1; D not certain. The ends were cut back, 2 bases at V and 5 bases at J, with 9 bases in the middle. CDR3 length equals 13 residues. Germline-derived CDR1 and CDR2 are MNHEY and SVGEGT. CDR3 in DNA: TGTGCCAGCAGTTACAGGGCAGAGACTGAAGCTTTCTTT. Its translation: CASSYRAETEAFF.

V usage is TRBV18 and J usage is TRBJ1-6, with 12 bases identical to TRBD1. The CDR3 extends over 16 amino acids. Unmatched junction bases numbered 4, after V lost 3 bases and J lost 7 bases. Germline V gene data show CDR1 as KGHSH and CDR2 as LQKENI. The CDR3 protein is CASSPGTGGINSPLHF. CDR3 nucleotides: TGTGCCAGCTCACCCGGGACAGGGGGCATCAATTCACCCCTCCACTTT.

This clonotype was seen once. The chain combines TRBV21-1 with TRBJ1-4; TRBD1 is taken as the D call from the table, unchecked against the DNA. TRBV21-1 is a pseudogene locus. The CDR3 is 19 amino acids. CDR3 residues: CASSKRGFGTDSNNEKLFF. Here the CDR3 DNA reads TGTGCCAGCAGCAAACGGGGGTTCGGGACGGATAGCAATAATGAAAAACTGTTTTTT.